The 10 T cell receptor beta chains below come from one sample, sequenced in a study of T cells expressing NK-cell markers. Reanalyzing the 5' RACE reads, TCRdb keeps one entry per CDR3 protein, without DNA. In total, the table holds some 460,000 distinct CDR3 sequences. Sequenced: blood T cells: a sorted CD56 or NKG2C T cell subset, CD4+ or CD8+ T cells, or bulk PBMC T cells (not recorded which). The source of these receptors is a woman between 50 and 59 years old in good health.

This rearrangement joins TRBV30 to TRBJ1-5; TCRdb outputs TRBD1, but without DNA this stays unchecked. CDR3 length: 13 amino acids. Germline-derived CDR1 and CDR2 are GTSNPN and SVGIG (reference sequence). Here the CDR3 reads CAWSGTSNQPQHF.

V usage is TRBV6-5 and J usage is TRBJ2-3. Germline V gives CDR1 MNHEY, CDR2 SVGAGI. The CDR3 runs 15 residues. The CDR3 loop reads CASSYQTTSTDTQYF.

The chain combines TRBV12-3 or TRBV12-4 with TRBJ2-2; no DNA is available, so the TRBD1 call from TCRdb remains unchecked. The CDR3 has 13 amino acids. CDR3 amino acids: CASSFPSTGELFF.

The gene calls are TRBV6-1 and TRBJ1-4; TCRdb's assignment of TRBD1 cannot be checked, as there is no DNA. The germline V gene encodes CDR1 MNHNS and CDR2 SASEGT. The CDR3 has 20 amino acids. CDR3 residues: CASSGRSDRGLQGTNEKLFF.

J is TRBJ1-1 and V is TRBV5-6. Germline CDR1 SGHDT, CDR2 YYEEEE. The CDR3 spans 13 residues. The CDR3 reads CASLEGGNTEAFF.

This sequence joins TRBV7-9 and TRBJ1-2. This CDR3 has 13 residues. From germline, CDR1 is SEHNR and CDR2 FQNEAQ (reference sequence). This chain's CDR3 is CASSGWEVYGYTF.

V and J are TRBV20-1 and TRBJ2-5; the TCRdb call, TRBD1, lacks DNA for checking. The CDR3 runs to 16 residues. In germline, CDR1 is DFQATT, CDR2 SNEGSKA (reference sequence). The CDR3 here is CSASSGGGSRGETQYF.

The chain couples TRBV20-1 to TRBJ2-4; lacking DNA, the TRBD2 call made by TCRdb goes unchecked. Germline V gene data show CDR1 as DFQATT and CDR2 as SNEGSKA (reference sequence). The CDR3 has 15 residues. The CDR3 protein is CSARPIAGLGNIQYF.

V and J are TRBV4-2 and TRBJ2-3; TCRdb calls TRBD1, which cannot be checked without DNA. This CDR3 is built from 15 residues. From germline, CDR1 is LGHNA and CDR2 YNFKEQ. This CDR3 is CASSPGAGQADTQYF.

This chain links TRBV19 with TRBJ2-4; TCRdb reports TRBD1, a call that lacks DNA to check it against. The CDR3 spans 15 residues. Germline V gene lookup returns CDR1 LNHDA and CDR2 SQIVND (reference sequence). The CDR3 spells CASNQLGGAKNIQYF.